The rows below give T cell receptor beta chains drawn from one sample of a study of T cell responses to AZD1222 COVID-19 vaccine. The repertoire was sequenced with immunoSEQ multiplex PCR; TCRdb's copy has only in-frame clones and lacks some. This table has around 92,000 clones, 91% appearing once. The sequencing used peripheral blood, collected on day 0 of AZD1222 vaccination. The origin of the receptors is an adult in good health. CDR3s leave out the opening cysteine and the closing phenylalanine or tryptophan. The D gene is left open where the match is weak.

v_call d_call cdr3_aa
TRBV7-9 . ASSPLSSTDTQY
TRBV19 TRBD1 ASSPDRGLEKLF
TRBV7-2 TRBD1 ASSLGQGGGNQPQH
TRBV19 . ASSIDGGDQPQH
TRBV18 TRBD1 ASSPLGGTGIPQPQH
TRBV27 . ASSRRGHSYEQY
TRBV4-3 TRBD1 ASSSRDRAVPYEQY
TRBV28 TRBD1 ASRPGQENTEAF
TRBV11-2 . ASSLSAVEQY
TRBV5-1 . ASSLAYTGELF
TRBV6-5 . AGNREGYEQY
TRBV7-9 . ASSLDTGGYT
TRBV25-1 . ASSEAGEKTEAF
TRBV19 . ASSPGTHEQY
TRBV13 . ASSQFAGGGNTEAF
TRBV19 TRBD1 ASRPYPNRGNTGELF
TRBV6-5 . ASRAAQIDQPQH
TRBV7-8 . ASSFRTGNYGYT
TRBV30 . AWRRQVHNTEAF
TRBV10-3 . AISDKNYGYT
TRBV9 . ASSRGQGRYEQY
TRBV27 TRBD2 ASSSTSGEDYEQY
TRBV11-3 . ASSLGFTPKETQY
TRBV5-1 . ASSFGTYYEQY
TRBV5-1 . ASSLGEPGELF
TRBV19 . ASNPDRTYSNQPQH
TRBV9 . ASSVREGRKGIFQPQH
TRBV4-1 . ASSQGPYSVQETQY
TRBV24-1 TRBD1 ATSDTGQDTGELF
TRBV5-1 . ASSLAWQGSTGELF
TRBV7-3 . ASSLTGYNEQF
TRBV7-9 . ASSLEIQPQH
TRBV6-5 TRBD1 ASSYRDRISEAF
TRBV2 . AIKRAGPYEQY
TRBV6-4 TRBD2 ASSDLTSGGREQF
TRBV5-5 TRBD1 ASSARGAGQPQH
TRBV6-5 . ASSYAWGGTNEKLF
TRBV7-2 TRBD2 ASSFGAGGPNTGELF
TRBV11-1 . ASSTHLGGRENIQY
TRBV4-2 . ASSQDSQGVGYT